Listed below are T cell receptor beta chains from one sample, sequenced in a study of blood T cell repertoires in COVID-19. Sequencing was performed with immunoSEQ multiplex PCR; in TCRdb, only in-frame clones are kept and a portion is missing. The sample yields roughly 150,000 clones, roughly 80% seen once. The specimen sequenced was PBMCs or T cells enriched from blood (not recorded which). These receptors all stem from a woman between 45 and 65 years old who had recovered from COVID-19. Both conserved end residues are part of each CDR3. The order of the fields is clone size, J gene, V gene, D gene, CDR3 DNA, CDR3 protein. The D gene is left open where the match is weak. Where a row states a size, it is once, few, many or the class of an expanded clone; other rows omit it.

size: few
J: TRBJ1-3
V: TRBV7-9
D: -
DNA: TGTGCCAGCAGCCCCCGGGGAGGGGCCATCTCTGGAAACACCATATATTTT
CDR3: CASSPRGGAISGNTIYF

size: -
J: TRBJ1-5
V: TRBV2
D: -
DNA: TGTGCCAGCAGTGAGGAGGTTAATGGCAATCAGCCCCAGCATTTT
CDR3: CASSEEVNGNQPQHF

size: -
J: TRBJ2-5
V: TRBV29-1
D: TRBD2
DNA: TGCAGCGTCGTCTACACCGGGACTAGTGGAGCGACCCAGTACTTC
CDR3: CSVVYTGTSGATQYF

size: -
J: TRBJ2-5
V: TRBV5-1
D: -
DNA: TGCGCCAGCAGCTTGGTCAGTCAAGAGACCCAGTACTTC
CDR3: CASSLVSQETQYF

size: -
J: TRBJ1-4
V: TRBV7-8
D: -
DNA: TGTGCCAGCACCAGTATTAGGGGAAAGTCGGAAAAACTGTTTTTT
CDR3: CASTSIRGKSEKLFF

size: -
J: TRBJ1-2
V: TRBV28
D: -
DNA: TGTGCCAGCAGTCCCCCTAAGGGGTCCTATGGCTACACCTTC
CDR3: CASSPPKGSYGYTF

size: -
J: TRBJ1-2
V: TRBV5-6
D: -
DNA: TGTGCCAGCAGCTTGGGTAGAGATGGCTACACCTTC
CDR3: CASSLGRDGYTF

size: few
J: TRBJ2-7
V: TRBV5-8
D: -
DNA: TGTGCCAGCAGCGTTCTCAGGGGTTACGAGCAGTACTTC
CDR3: CASSVLRGYEQYF

size: -
J: TRBJ2-3
V: TRBV10-3
D: -
DNA: TGTGCCATCAGTGACGAGGGTTTCACAGATACGCAGTATTTT
CDR3: CAISDEGFTDTQYF

size: -
J: TRBJ1-6
V: TRBV10-3
D: -
DNA: TGTGCCATCAGTGCTGAGGGATCGGCTAGCTCCTATAATTCACCCCTCCACTTT
CDR3: CAISAEGSASSYNSPLHF

size: -
J: TRBJ1-1
V: TRBV29-1
D: -
DNA: TGCAGCGTTGTCCGGAACACTGAAGCTTTCTTT
CDR3: CSVVRNTEAFF

size: -
J: TRBJ1-5
V: TRBV19
D: -
DNA: TGTGCCAGTACCCCCATGTACCTCACACCTAGCAATCAGCCCCAGCATTTT
CDR3: CASTPMYLTPSNQPQHF

size: once
J: TRBJ2-5
V: TRBV29-1
D: -
DNA: TGCAGCGTAGACAACCAAGAGACCCAGTACTTC
CDR3: CSVDNQETQYF

size: -
J: TRBJ1-5
V: TRBV28
D: TRBD1
DNA: TGTGCCAGCAGTGCGGACAGGGCTGGAATCCTGAACAATCAGCCCCAGCATTTT
CDR3: CASSADRAGILNNQPQHF

size: -
J: TRBJ1-1
V: TRBV30
D: -
DNA: TGTGCCTGGAGTGTACGGGCCCGAGGGACTGAAGCTTTCTTT
CDR3: CAWSVRARGTEAFF

size: -
J: TRBJ2-7
V: TRBV11-1
D: -
DNA: TGTGCCAGCAGCTTAAATGCCGGCGAGCAGTACTTC
CDR3: CASSLNAGEQYF

size: -
J: TRBJ2-5
V: TRBV20-1
D: -
DNA: TGCAGTGCTAGTAGGGGGTCCAGCGGGGTAAAAGAGACCCAGTACTTC
CDR3: CSASRGSSGVKETQYF

size: -
J: TRBJ2-5
V: TRBV7-8
D: -
DNA: TGTGCCAGCAGCTTAACCACAGGTCACTCATCAATACAGTACTTC
CDR3: CASSLTTGHSSIQYF

size: -
J: TRBJ1-4
V: TRBV5-6
D: -
DNA: TGTGCCAGCAGCTTGGGAAGTGGCAGTAATGAAAAACTGTTTTTT
CDR3: CASSLGSGSNEKLFF

size: -
J: TRBJ2-7
V: TRBV12-3/TRBV12-4
D: -
DNA: TGTGCCAGCAGTTTAGCGCAACTCGAGCAGTACTTC
CDR3: CASSLAQLEQYF

size: -
J: TRBJ2-3
V: TRBV5-1
D: -
DNA: TGCGCCAGCAGCTTGGTGGCGGGTCCCGAGTATACGCAGTATTTT
CDR3: CASSLVAGPEYTQYF

size: once
J: TRBJ2-2
V: TRBV7-7
D: -
DNA: TGTGCCAGCAGCTTAGAAGTGGGCGCGGGCACCGGGGAGCTGTTTTTT
CDR3: CASSLEVGAGTGELFF

size: -
J: TRBJ1-2
V: TRBV7-3
D: -
DNA: TGTGCCAGCAGCCCCCAGGGGAACTATGGCTACACCTTC
CDR3: CASSPQGNYGYTF

size: -
J: TRBJ1-3
V: TRBV5-1
D: -
DNA: TGCGCCAGCAGCTCGGGGACTGATTCTGGAAACACCATATATTTT
CDR3: CASSSGTDSGNTIYF

size: -
J: TRBJ2-7
V: TRBV7-8
D: -
DNA: TGTGCCAGCAGCCCAGACAGGTACGAGCAGTACTTC
CDR3: CASSPDRYEQYF

size: -
J: TRBJ1-5
V: TRBV19
D: TRBD1
DNA: TGTGCCAGTAGCCGACAGGGAAATCAGCCCCAGCATTTT
CDR3: CASSRQGNQPQHF

size: -
J: TRBJ1-1
V: TRBV28
D: -
DNA: TGTGCCAGCAGTTTGGCGGCGAACACTGAAGCTTTCTTT
CDR3: CASSLAANTEAFF

size: -
J: TRBJ1-6
V: TRBV6-5
D: -
DNA: TGTGCCAGCAGGCTAGGGGTGGATAATTCACCCCTCCACTTT
CDR3: CASRLGVDNSPLHF

size: -
J: TRBJ1-3
V: TRBV3-1/TRBV3-2
D: -
DNA: TGTGCCAGCAGCCAAGGGGCGAATTTCGGAAACACCATATATTTT
CDR3: CASSQGANFGNTIYF

size: few
J: TRBJ1-5
V: TRBV2
D: -
DNA: TGTGCCAGCAGTGAATGGGGGGGTCAGCCCCAGCATTTT
CDR3: CASSEWGGQPQHF

size: -
J: TRBJ2-1
V: TRBV2
D: TRBD1
DNA: TGTGCCAGCAGTGTAAACAGGGGAAATGAGCAGTTCTTC
CDR3: CASSVNRGNEQFF

size: -
J: TRBJ2-1
V: TRBV6-5
D: TRBD1
DNA: TGTGCCAGCAGTTACTGGACAGGGAGGAATGAGCAGTTCTTC
CDR3: CASSYWTGRNEQFF

size: -
J: TRBJ1-5
V: TRBV24-1
D: -
DNA: TGTGCCACCAGTGATTTGCGGGTTCAGCCCCAGCATTTT
CDR3: CATSDLRVQPQHF

size: -
J: TRBJ2-2
V: TRBV19
D: -
DNA: TGTGCCAGTAGTATCACAGGATCGGACGGGGAGCTGTTTTTT
CDR3: CASSITGSDGELFF

size: once
J: TRBJ2-1
V: TRBV6-2/TRBV6-3
D: -
DNA: TGTGCCAGCAGCCTTAACAGGGCCGGTGAGCAGTTCTTC
CDR3: CASSLNRAGEQFF

size: -
J: TRBJ1-1
V: TRBV5-1
D: -
DNA: TGCGCCAGTCGGGACAAGAACACTGAAGCTTTCTTT
CDR3: CASRDKNTEAFF

size: few
J: TRBJ2-5
V: TRBV7-8
D: -
DNA: TGTGCCAGCACCACCGCGGGACAGTTGCGGGAGACCCAGTACTTC
CDR3: CASTTAGQLRETQYF

size: -
J: TRBJ2-5
V: TRBV25-1
D: TRBD1
DNA: TGTGCCAGCGCCGGGACAGGCATGTCAACCCAAGAGACCCAGTACTTC
CDR3: CASAGTGMSTQETQYF

size: -
J: TRBJ2-7
V: TRBV5-1
D: TRBD1
DNA: TGCGCCAGCAGCGTTGGACAGGGGTCGTCCGAGCAGTACTTC
CDR3: CASSVGQGSSEQYF

size: -
J: TRBJ1-2
V: TRBV4-1
D: TRBD1
DNA: TGCGCCAGCAGCCATCTGGACAGGGCGGGCTACACCTTC
CDR3: CASSHLDRAGYTF

size: once
J: TRBJ1-6
V: TRBV5-1
D: -
DNA: TGCGCCAGCAGCCCCCTAAACTCCTATAATTCACCCCTCCACTTT
CDR3: CASSPLNSYNSPLHF

size: -
J: TRBJ2-1
V: TRBV5-1
D: -
DNA: TGCGCCAGCAGCTTGGCGGGGATCTCTGAGCAGTTCTTC
CDR3: CASSLAGISEQFF

size: -
J: TRBJ2-3
V: TRBV2
D: TRBD1
DNA: TGTGCCAGCAGTGGAGTCGGGCAGGGGGAAGATACGCAGTATTTT
CDR3: CASSGVGQGEDTQYF

size: -
J: TRBJ2-7
V: TRBV5-4
D: -
DNA: TGTGCCAGCAGCCCACAGACAGAAACCTACGAGCAGTACTTC
CDR3: CASSPQTETYEQYF

size: -
J: TRBJ1-5
V: TRBV7-9
D: TRBD1
DNA: TGTGCCAGCAGCGAGGACAGGGGGAGTCAGCCCCAGCATTTT
CDR3: CASSEDRGSQPQHF

size: -
J: TRBJ1-5
V: TRBV19
D: -
DNA: TGTGCCAGTAGCCCTATATCGAGGACAGCTTATAGCAATCAGCCCCAGCATTTT
CDR3: CASSPISRTAYSNQPQHF

size: -
J: TRBJ1-2
V: TRBV29-1
D: TRBD1
DNA: TGCAGCCTGGGGGGGACAGGCCAAGGCTACACCTTC
CDR3: CSLGGTGQGYTF

size: -
J: TRBJ1-6
V: TRBV3-1/TRBV3-2
D: -
DNA: TGTGCCAGCAGCCAAGGAACAGGGTTCAGCTCACCCCTCCACTTT
CDR3: CASSQGTGFSSPLHF

size: -
J: TRBJ1-6
V: TRBV5-1
D: TRBD1
DNA: TGCGCCAGCGGAATTCATGACAGGGATAATTCACCCCTCCACTTT
CDR3: CASGIHDRDNSPLHF

size: -
J: TRBJ2-7
V: TRBV5-4
D: TRBD1
DNA: TGTGCCAGCAGCCCGGGACAGGACCATCCCTACGAGCAGTACTTC
CDR3: CASSPGQDHPYEQYF

size: -
J: TRBJ1-5
V: TRBV7-8
D: TRBD1
DNA: TGTGCCAGCAATCAAAAGGGTACAGGGGCAAGCAATCAGCCCCAGCATTTT
CDR3: CASNQKGTGASNQPQHF

size: -
J: TRBJ1-5
V: TRBV19
D: -
DNA: TGTGCCAGTAGTATCGGGGGGCGGGATCAGCCCCAGCATTTT
CDR3: CASSIGGRDQPQHF

size: -
J: TRBJ1-2
V: TRBV11-2
D: -
DNA: TGTGCCAGCAGCTTAAGGTCCTCTCTAGCCCCAGCGTCGGTTGGCTACACCTTC
CDR3: CASSLRSSLAPASVGYTF

size: -
J: TRBJ1-1
V: TRBV24-1
D: TRBD1
DNA: TGTGCCACCAGTGATTCGAACCGGGACAGGGGAAGGACTGAAGCTTTCTTT
CDR3: CATSDSNRDRGRTEAFF

size: -
J: TRBJ2-7
V: TRBV11-2
D: -
DNA: TGTGCCAGCAGCTTAGATATGGGACTCACCTACGAGCAGTACTTC
CDR3: CASSLDMGLTYEQYF